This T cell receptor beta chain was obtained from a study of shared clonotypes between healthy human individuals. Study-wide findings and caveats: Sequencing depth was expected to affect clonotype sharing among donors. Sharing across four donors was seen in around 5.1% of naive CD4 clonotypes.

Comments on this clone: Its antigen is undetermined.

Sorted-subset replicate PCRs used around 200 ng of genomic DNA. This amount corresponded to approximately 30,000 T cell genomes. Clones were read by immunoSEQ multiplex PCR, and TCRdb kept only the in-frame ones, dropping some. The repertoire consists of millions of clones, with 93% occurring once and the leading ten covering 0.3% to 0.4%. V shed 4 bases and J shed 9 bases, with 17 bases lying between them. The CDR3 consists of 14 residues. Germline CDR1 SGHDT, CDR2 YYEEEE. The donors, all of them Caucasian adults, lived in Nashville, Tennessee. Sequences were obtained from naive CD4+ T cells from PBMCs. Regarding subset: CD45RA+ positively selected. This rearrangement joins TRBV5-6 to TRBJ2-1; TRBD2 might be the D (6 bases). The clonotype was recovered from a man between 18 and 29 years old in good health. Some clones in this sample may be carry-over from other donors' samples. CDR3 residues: CASSKPAYGGEQFF. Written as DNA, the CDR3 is TGTGCCAGCAGCAAGCCGGCCTACGGGGGTGAGCAGTTCTTC. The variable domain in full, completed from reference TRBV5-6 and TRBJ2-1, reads DAGVTQSPTHLIKTRGQQVTLRCSPKSGHDTVSWYQQALGQGPQFIFQYYEEEERQRGNFPDRFSGHQFPNYSSELNVNALLLGDSALYLCASSKPAYGGEQFFGPGTRLTVL.